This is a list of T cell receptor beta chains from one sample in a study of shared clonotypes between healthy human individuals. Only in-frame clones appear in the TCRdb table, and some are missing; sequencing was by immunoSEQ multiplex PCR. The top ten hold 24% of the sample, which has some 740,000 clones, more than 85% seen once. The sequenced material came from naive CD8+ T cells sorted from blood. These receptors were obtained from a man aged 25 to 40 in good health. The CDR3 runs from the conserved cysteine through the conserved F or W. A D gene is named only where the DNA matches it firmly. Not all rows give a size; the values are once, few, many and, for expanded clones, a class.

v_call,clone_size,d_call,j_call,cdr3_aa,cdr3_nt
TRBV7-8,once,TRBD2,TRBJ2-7,CASKPAWTSIEQYF,TGTGCCAGCAAACCCGCTTGGACTAGCATCGAGCAGTACTTC
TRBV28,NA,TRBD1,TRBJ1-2,CASTLDRLHYGYTF,TGTGCCAGCACCCTGGACAGGCTCCACTATGGCTACACCTTC
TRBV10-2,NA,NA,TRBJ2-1,CASSESAGPTRYEQFF,TGCGCCAGCAGTGAGTCGGCAGGGCCGACACGGTATGAGCAGTTCTTC
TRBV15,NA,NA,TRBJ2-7,CATSRVRGSAYEQYF,TGTGCCACCAGCAGAGTGAGGGGGTCCGCCTACGAGCAGTACTTC
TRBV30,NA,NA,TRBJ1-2,CAWSEARRGYTF,TGTGCCTGGAGTGAGGCCAGGCGGGGCTACACCTTC
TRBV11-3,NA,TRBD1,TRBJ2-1,CASSPSPGTVDEQFF,TGTGCCAGCAGCCCAAGTCCCGGGACAGTTGACGAGCAGTTCTTC
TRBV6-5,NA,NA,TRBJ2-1,CASSYSIKVINEQFF,TGTGCCAGCAGTTACTCGATTAAGGTTATTAATGAGCAGTTCTTC
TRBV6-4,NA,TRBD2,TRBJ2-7,CASSEIAGGYEQYF,TGTGCCAGCAGTGAAATAGCGGGAGGATACGAGCAGTACTTC
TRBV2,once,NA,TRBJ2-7,CASRGLGQYF,TGTGCCAGCAGGGGATTAGGGCAGTACTTC
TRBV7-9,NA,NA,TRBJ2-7,CASSSSPGTLKEEQYF,TGTGCCAGCAGCTCCAGTCCGGGGACACTAAAAGAGGAGCAGTACTTC
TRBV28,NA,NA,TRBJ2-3,CASSHPEGDTQYF,TGTGCCAGCAGCCACCCCGAGGGAGATACGCAGTATTTT
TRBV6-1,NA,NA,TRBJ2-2,CASSDFDPRLYTGELFF,TGTGCCAGCAGTGACTTCGACCCCCGACTTTACACCGGGGAGCTGTTTTTT
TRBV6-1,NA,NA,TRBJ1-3,CASSEFWESGNTIYF,TGTGCCAGCAGTGAGTTCTGGGAGTCTGGAAACACCATATATTTT
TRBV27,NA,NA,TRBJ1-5,CASSQIGLHGNQPQHF,TGTGCCAGCAGTCAGATAGGTCTACATGGCAATCAGCCCCAGCATTTT
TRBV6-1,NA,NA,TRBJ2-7,CASTIARTAYEQYF,TGTGCCAGCACAATAGCAAGGACAGCCTACGAGCAGTACTTC
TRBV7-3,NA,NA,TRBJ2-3,CASSFSSGTDTQYF,TGTGCCAGCAGCTTCTCTAGCGGCACAGATACGCAGTATTTT
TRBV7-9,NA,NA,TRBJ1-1,CASSSQSGRSNTEAFF,TGTGCCAGCAGTTCCCAAAGCGGACGGTCCAACACTGAAGCTTTCTTT
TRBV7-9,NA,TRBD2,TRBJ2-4,CASSGTSGREDIQYF,TGTGCCAGCAGCGGGACTAGCGGGAGGGAAGACATTCAGTACTTC
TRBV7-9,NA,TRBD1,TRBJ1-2,CASNRGGGYTF,TGTGCCAGCAACAGGGGAGGTGGCTACACCTTC
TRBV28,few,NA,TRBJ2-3,CASSLHYTQYF,TGTGCCAGCAGTTTACATTATACGCAGTATTTT
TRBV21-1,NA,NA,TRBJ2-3,CASSKVGFTDTQYF,TGTGCCAGCAGCAAAGTCGGGTTCACAGATACGCAGTATTTT
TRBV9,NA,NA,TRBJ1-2,CASSVGIGPNYGYTF,TGTGCCAGCAGCGTAGGGATAGGACCCAACTATGGCTACACCTTC
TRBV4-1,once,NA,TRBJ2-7,CASGGQGGYEQYF,TGCGCCAGCGGCGGCCAGGGGGGCTACGAGCAGTACTTC
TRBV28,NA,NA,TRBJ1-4,CASTHAGATGEKLFF,TGTGCCAGCACCCATGCCGGGGCTACAGGTGAAAAACTGTTTTTT
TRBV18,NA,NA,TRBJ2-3,CASSPPPGTGRDTQYF,TGTGCCAGCTCACCACCTCCGGGAACAGGTCGGGATACGCAGTATTTT
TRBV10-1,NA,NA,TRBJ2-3,CASSGTSSGTDTQYF,TGCGCCAGCAGCGGGACTTCTTCGGGCACAGATACGCAGTATTTT
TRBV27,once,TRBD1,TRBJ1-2,CASSTSGTAYGYTF,TGTGCCAGCAGTACGTCCGGGACAGCCTATGGCTACACCTTC
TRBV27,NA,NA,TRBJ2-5,CASSLTPQETQYF,TGTGCCAGCAGTCTGACCCCTCAAGAGACCCAGTACTTC
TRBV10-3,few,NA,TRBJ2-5,CAISEDGLDDVTQYF,TGTGCCATCAGTGAGGATGGACTCGACGATGTGACCCAGTACTTC
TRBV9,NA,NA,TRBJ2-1,CASSVTGYNEQFF,TGTGCCAGCAGCGTAACCGGTTACAATGAGCAGTTCTTC
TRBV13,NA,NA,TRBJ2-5,CASSIASQETQYF,TGTGCCAGCAGCATAGCGTCCCAAGAGACCCAGTACTTC
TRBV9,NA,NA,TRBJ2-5,CASSVDGRRAETQYF,TGTGCCAGCAGCGTAGATGGCAGGAGAGCGGAGACCCAGTACTTC
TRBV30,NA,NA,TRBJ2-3,CAWSGGQGTDTQYF,TGTGCCTGGAGTGGGGGTCAGGGAACAGATACGCAGTATTTT
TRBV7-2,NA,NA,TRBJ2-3,CASSDGTYNTDTQYF,TGTGCCAGCAGCGACGGGACTTATAACACAGATACGCAGTATTTT
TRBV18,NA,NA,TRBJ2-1,CASSPQGSSYNEQFF,TGTGCCAGCTCACCACAGGGTAGCTCCTACAATGAGCAGTTCTTC
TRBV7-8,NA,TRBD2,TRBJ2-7,CASSSGLAGVSVDEQYF,TGTGCCAGCAGCTCCGGACTAGCGGGAGTTTCGGTCGACGAGCAGTACTTC
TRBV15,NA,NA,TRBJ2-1,CATSTSDAGANEQFF,TGTGCCACCAGCACCTCTGATGCAGGGGCGAATGAGCAGTTCTTC
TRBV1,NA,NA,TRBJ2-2,CTSSQDSGENHGELFF,TGCACCAGCAGCCAAGATTCCGGGGAAAATCACGGGGAGCTGTTTTTT
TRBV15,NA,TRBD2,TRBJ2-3,CATSRPTSGNTDTQYF,TGTGCCACCAGCAGACCAACTAGCGGAAACACAGATACGCAGTATTTT
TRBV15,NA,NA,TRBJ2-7,CATSREDPREQYF,TGTGCCACCAGCAGAGAAGACCCCCGGGAGCAGTACTTC
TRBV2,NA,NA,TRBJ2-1,CASSEFARLLYNEQFF,TGTGCCAGCAGTGAATTTGCCAGGTTGCTATACAATGAGCAGTTCTTC
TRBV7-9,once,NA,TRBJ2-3,CASSSYSGSDTQYF,TGTGCCAGCAGCTCCTATTCAGGGTCCGATACGCAGTATTTT
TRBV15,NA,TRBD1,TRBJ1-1,CATSGDRVEAFF,TGTGCCACCAGCGGTGACAGGGTAGAAGCTTTCTTT
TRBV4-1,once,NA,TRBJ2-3,CASSLGRGSTDTQYF,TGCGCCAGCAGTCTCGGGAGAGGGAGCACAGATACGCAGTATTTT
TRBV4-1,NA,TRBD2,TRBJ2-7,CASSQDEGLVFYEQYF,TGCGCCAGCAGCCAAGATGAGGGACTAGTTTTCTACGAGCAGTACTTC
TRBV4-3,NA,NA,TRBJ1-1,CASSQRHEAFF,TGCGCCAGCAGCCAAAGACACGAAGCTTTCTTT
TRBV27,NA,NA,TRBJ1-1,CASSPSTVNTEAFF,TGTGCCAGCAGCCCCTCGACAGTTAACACTGAAGCTTTCTTT
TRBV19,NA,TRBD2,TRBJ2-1,CASCPSSGGRALNEQFF,TGTGCCAGTTGCCCCTCTAGCGGCGGGAGGGCCCTCAATGAGCAGTTCTTC
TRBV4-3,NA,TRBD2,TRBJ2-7,CASSPRLASTYEQYF,TGCGCCAGCAGCCCCCGACTAGCGTCTACCTACGAGCAGTACTTC
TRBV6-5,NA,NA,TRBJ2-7,CASSYYGGAGYEQYF,TGTGCCAGCAGTTACTATGGAGGAGCAGGGTACGAGCAGTACTTC
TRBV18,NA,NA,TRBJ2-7,CASSPVATTRSYEQYF,TGTGCCAGCTCACCGGTCGCCACAACGAGATCCTACGAGCAGTACTTC
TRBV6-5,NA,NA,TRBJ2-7,CASSYSGHLGDEQYF,TGTGCCAGCAGTTACTCAGGTCATTTGGGGGACGAGCAGTACTTC
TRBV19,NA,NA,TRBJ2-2,CASTVGLNTGELFF,TGTGCCAGTACGGTGGGGCTGAACACCGGGGAGCTGTTTTTT
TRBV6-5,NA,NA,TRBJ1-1,CASSYGGVGTEAFF,TGTGCCAGCAGTTACGGCGGGGTTGGCACTGAAGCTTTCTTT
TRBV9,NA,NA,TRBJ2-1,CASSLVGTNQFF,TGTGCCAGCAGTCTAGTGGGTACTAACCAGTTCTTC
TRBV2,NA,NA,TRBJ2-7,CASSGGAGESYEQYF,TGTGCCAGCAGTGGAGGGGCAGGGGAGTCCTACGAGCAGTACTTC
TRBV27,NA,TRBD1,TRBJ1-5,CASSLDRGDNQPQHF,TGTGCCAGCAGTCTTGACAGGGGGGATAATCAGCCCCAGCATTTT
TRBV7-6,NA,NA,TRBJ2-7,CASSLVDSSYEQYF,TGTGCCAGCAGCTTAGTCGACAGTTCCTACGAGCAGTACTTC
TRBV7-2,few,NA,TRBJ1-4,CASSLHARQTTNEKLFF,TGTGCCAGCAGCTTACACGCCCGACAGACAACTAATGAAAAACTGTTTTTT